This TCR beta chain was profiled in a study of T cell repertoires in cytomegalovirus infection. On the study more broadly: Matching HLA type and CMV infection were both indicated by public TCR beta signatures.

This clonotype was recorded at least ten times. The antigen remains undetermined. Using its own MiXCR run on the reads, TCRdb lists one record per CDR3 protein. The sample comprises some 71,000 distinct CDR3 sequences, around 27% of which are singletons, and roughly 65% rests with the top ten. CDR3 size: 15 residues. CDR1 and CDR2 from the germline V gene are MNHNS and SASEGT. The V gene end was trimmed by 1 base and the J gene end by 5 bases; junction bases not matched to a gene: 3. J is TRBJ2-7 and V is TRBV6-1, with 12 bases aligning to TRBD2. The receptor's source is a human donor in good health (CMV status not recorded). Some clones in this sample may be carry-over from other donors' samples. The material was CD8+ T cells from cultured PBMCs, obtained from culture after CMV antigen stimulation. The DNA for the CDR3 is TGTGCCAGCAGTGAAGAGACTAGCGGGAGTCACGAGCAGTACTTC. As protein: CASSEETSGSHEQYF.